The 10 T cell receptor beta chains below all came from one sample that was sequenced in a study of cytotoxic CD8 clonotypes in ibrutinib-treated CLL. Assay used: immunoSEQ multiplex PCR; TCRdb lists only in-frame clones, some missing. This sample yields fewer than 400,000 clones, of which 67% are seen a single time; roughly 6.3% belongs to the top ten. The source material was PBMCs, sampled after 36 months of ibrutinib treatment. The receptors here all came from a human donor with chronic lymphocytic leukemia.

The chain is built from TRBV5-1 and TRBJ2-7; TRBD2 matches 9 bases. CDR3 length: 15 residues. V dropped 4 bases and J dropped 7; count of bases not matched to a gene: 12. CDR1 SGHRS and CDR2 YFSETQ come from the germline V gene. The chain's CDR3 is CASSPRLAASGEQYF. CDR3 bases: TGCGCCAGCAGCCCCCGACTAGCGGCGTCGGGAGAGCAGTACTTC.

V and J are TRBV2 and TRBJ2-7, with D possibly being TRBD1 (6 bases). Trimming shortened V by 6 bases and J by 2 bases, and 17 bases separated the two germline ends. Germline loops: CDR1 SNHLY, CDR2 FYNNEI. The CDR3 totals 15 residues. For the CDR3, the DNA is TGTGCCAGCAGATCCCTCCGGGACACAGCCTACGAGCAGTACTTC. This codes for CASRSLRDTAYEQYF.

The V and J genes are TRBV14 and TRBJ2-7; 11 bases line up with TRBD2. V lost 1 base, J lost 6 bases, and 5 bases stayed unmatched. CDR3 length: 15 amino acids. Germline V gene sequence: CDR1 SGHDN, CDR2 FVKESK. Here the CDR3 reads CASSQGLAGGGEQYF. In DNA form, the CDR3 reads TGTGCCAGCAGCCAAGGCCTAGCGGGAGGTGGCGAGCAGTACTTC.

This clone was observed a handful of times. The DNA of the CDR3 is TGTGCCAGCAGTCCTCGAACACCTACGGGCGCTTTCTTT. It is translated as CASSPRTPTGAFF. The chain employs TRBV27 and TRBJ1-1; D unclear. Germline V gene lookup returns CDR1 MNHEY and CDR2 SMNVEV (reference sequence). The CDR3 runs to 13 residues. V was clipped by 5 bases and J by 11 bases, with 18 bases between them.

This chain uses TRBV2 with TRBJ1-2; D is unresolved. Germline-derived CDR1 and CDR2 are SNHLY and FYNNEI. This CDR3 contains 12 residues. Trimming removed 6 bases at V and 5 bases at J, with 10 bases between. CDR3 sequence: CASRGDMYGYTF. The CDR3 DNA sequence: TGTGCCAGCAGGGGTGACATGTATGGCTACACCTTC.

As for this clone: A read error may account for a junction end that differs from germline. The V call is TRBV18, the J call TRBJ2-7, with D possibly being TRBD1 (6 bases). Looked up from germline, CDR1 is KGHSH and CDR2 is LQKENI. The CDR3 totals 11 residues. CDR3 protein: CASSHTGHLSF. CDR3 sequence (DNA): TGTGCCAGCTCACACACAGGGCATTTATCCTTC. Drawing the rest from reference TRBV18 and TRBJ2-7, the complete variable domain is NAGVMQNPRHLVRRRGQEARLRCSPMKGHSHVYWYRQLPEEGLKFMVYLQKENIIDESGMPKERFSAEFPKEGPSILRIQQVVRGDSAAYFCASSHTGHLSFGPGTRLTVT.

This sequence joins TRBV5-6 and TRBJ2-4; 8 positions agree with TRBD2. This CDR3 comprises 15 residues. V gave up 4 bases and J gave up 2 bases; unmatched junction bases: 5. From germline, CDR1 is SGHDT and CDR2 YYEEEE. Here the CDR3 reads CASSPGGHSKNIQYF. CDR3 sequence (DNA): TGTGCCAGCAGCCCGGGAGGGCATTCCAAAAACATTCAGTACTTC.

This rearrangement joins TRBV2 to TRBJ2-6; tentatively, D is TRBD1 (6 bases). This CDR3 contains 15 residues. Germline V CDR1 and CDR2: SNHLY, FYNNEI. The V gene lost 6 bases and the J gene lost 12 bases, with 21 bases spanning the gap. This CDR3 reads CASRAGVPVLGVLTF. The CDR3 DNA reads as TGTGCCAGCAGGGCAGGGGTCCCGGTCTTGGGCGTCCTGACTTTC.

Only a few counts were recorded for this clone. The rearrangement links TRBV6-5 to TRBJ1-3; no clear D. With 0 bases removed from V and 3 bases from J, the gap between germline ends came to 9 bases. The CDR3 is 15 amino acids. The germline V gene has CDR1 MNHEY and CDR2 SVGAGI. The CDR3 is CASSYSIGVGNTIYF. The CDR3 nucleotides read TGTGCCAGCAGTTACTCGATCGGGGTTGGAAACACCATATATTTT.

The chain carries TRBV6-5 and TRBJ2-7; D perhaps matches TRBD1 (5 bases). Germline V gives CDR1 MNHEY, CDR2 SVGAGI. The CDR3 covers 14 residues. Trimming removed 0 bases at V and 6 bases at J, with 12 bases between. CDR3 amino acids: CASSYSIWGPEQYF. The CDR3, as DNA: TGTGCCAGCAGTTACTCGATATGGGGCCCCGAGCAGTACTTC.